One and the same sample provided the 11 T cell receptor beta chains below, sequenced in a study of OX40 agonist ivuxolimab in advanced cancers. Clones were sequenced by immunoSEQ multiplex PCR, and TCRdb holds only the in-frame ones, with some missing. This sample carries 20,000 or so clones, roughly nine tenths of them seen once, and the ten largest clones take 29%. Source: CD4+ or CD8+ T cells sorted from blood, taken in a trial of the OX40 agonist ivuxolimab. The receptors here all came from an adult with an advanced solid tumor such as melanoma, head and neck, liver or kidney cancer.

The J gene is TRBJ1-6, the V gene TRBV2; D not certain. Germline assignment: CDR1 SNHLY and CDR2 FYNNEI. V was shortened by 7 bases and J by 3 bases, with 10 bases between the two germline ends. The CDR3 sequence is 14 residues long. The CDR3 region has the DNA TGTGCCAGCAATTCGGACGGCTATAATTCACCCCTCCACTTT. Its protein is CASNSDGYNSPLHF. Supplemented by reference TRBV2 and TRBJ1-6, the full variable domain reads EPEVTQTPSHQVTQMGQEVILRCVPISNHLYFYWYRQILGQKVEFLVSFYNNEISEKSEIFDDQFSVERPDGSNFTLKIRSTKLEDSAMYFCASNSDGYNSPLHFGNGTRLTVT.

On this clone itself: Other DNA sequences from this sample encode an identical CDR3 as well. V gene TRBV11-2 combines with J gene TRBJ1-1; D is uncertain. Germline CDR1 and CDR2: SGHAT and FQNNGV. With 1 base removed from V and 7 bases from J, the gap between germline ends came to 7 bases. This CDR3 comprises 12 residues. The CDR3 here is CASSLGVFEAFF. The CDR3 coding sequence is TGTGCCAGCAGCTTAGGGGTCTTTGAAGCTTTCTTT.

V usage is TRBV4-3 and J usage is TRBJ2-5; a possible D gene is TRBD2 (6 bases). Trimming stripped 0 bases from V and 6 bases from J, with 8 bases between. Germline lookup yields CDR1 LGHNA and CDR2 YSLEER. There are 13 residues in the CDR3. The CDR3 nucleotides read TGCGCCAGCAGCCAAGACGCGGGAAAGACCCAGTACTTC. Its translation is CASSQDAGKTQYF.

The J gene is TRBJ2-2, the V gene TRBV21-1; the table assigns TRBD2, which was not confirmed against the DNA. TRBV21-1 constitutes a pseudogene. The CDR3 consists of 15 residues. CDR3 amino acids: CASSKRPYKHRGAVF. CDR3 in DNA: TGTGCCAGCAGCAAAAGACCCTACAAACACCGGGGAGCTGTTTTT.

The chain has TRBV7-9 and TRBJ2-7; D gene unclear. V lost 1 base to trimming and J lost 5 bases, with 12 bases between them. The CDR3 extends over 14 amino acids. Germline-derived CDR1 and CDR2 are SEHNR and FQNEAQ (reference sequence). The CDR3 DNA is TGTGCCAGCAGCTTAGACGCCAGTATCAACGAGCAGTACTTC. Protein sequence: CASSLDASINEQYF.

This clone has more than one count but fewer than ten. This chain connects TRBV4-2 to TRBJ2-3, with D uncertain. The CDR3 is made up of 11 amino acids. The V end was cut by 6 bases, the J end by 3 bases, with 4 bases between. Germline V gives CDR1 LGHNA, CDR2 YNFKEQ. CDR3 amino acids: CASRNTDTQYF. The DNA of the CDR3 is TGTGCCAGCAGGAATACAGATACGCAGTATTTT.

The chain couples TRBV7-9 to TRBJ2-3, with 8 bases matching TRBD2. This CDR3 is 15 amino acids long. The V segment lost 8 bases and the J segment 6 bases; nucleotides outside the gene matches: 13. Germline-derived CDR1 and CDR2 are SEHNR and FQNEAQ (reference sequence). The CDR3 DNA follows: TGTGCCAGCGCTCTCTCCGGGGGGGGAGCGGATACGCAGTATTTT. This gives the protein CASALSGGGADTQYF.

The J gene is TRBJ2-7, the V gene TRBV27; 7 positions match TRBD2. This CDR3 region has 14 residues. The V gene end was trimmed by 0 bases and the J gene end by 5 bases; junction bases not matched to a gene: 4. Germline V gene lookup returns CDR1 MNHEY and CDR2 SMNVEV (reference sequence). In nucleotides, the CDR3 is TGTGCCAGCAGTTTATCGGGGGGGAGGGACGAGCAGTACTTC. Translated, it gives CASSLSGGRDEQYF.

The chain joins TRBV6-4 to TRBJ1-1; a weak D match, TRBD1 (5 bases). The CDR3 covers 15 residues. From germline, CDR1 is MRHNA and CDR2 SNTAGT. The V end was cut by 3 bases, the J end by 0 bases, with 11 bases between. CDR3 nucleotides: TGTGCCAGCAGTGAAGGGCAGGGTTTGAACACTGAAGCTTTCTTT. It is translated as CASSEGQGLNTEAFF.

This clone is labeled medium-sized. The chain combines TRBV5-4 with TRBJ1-4; 7 bases line up with TRBD1. This CDR3 is 15 amino acids long. CDR1 and CDR2 from the germline V gene are SGHNT and YYREEE (reference sequence). The V and J ends lost 6 bases and 4 bases, in that order; junction bases with no gene match: 9. For the CDR3, the DNA is TGTGCCAGCACCACGGTGGGACAGAATAATGAAAAACTGTTTTTT. This translates into CASTTVGQNNEKLFF.

The count of this clone is one. J is TRBJ1-2 and V is TRBV21-1; no check of the table's D call, TRBD1, against the DNA was made. TRBV21-1 is annotated as a pseudogene. The CDR3 consists of 12 residues. This chain's CDR3 is CASSNPPSGYTF. CDR3 in DNA: TGTGCCAGCAGCAACCCTCCCAGTGGCTACACCTTC.